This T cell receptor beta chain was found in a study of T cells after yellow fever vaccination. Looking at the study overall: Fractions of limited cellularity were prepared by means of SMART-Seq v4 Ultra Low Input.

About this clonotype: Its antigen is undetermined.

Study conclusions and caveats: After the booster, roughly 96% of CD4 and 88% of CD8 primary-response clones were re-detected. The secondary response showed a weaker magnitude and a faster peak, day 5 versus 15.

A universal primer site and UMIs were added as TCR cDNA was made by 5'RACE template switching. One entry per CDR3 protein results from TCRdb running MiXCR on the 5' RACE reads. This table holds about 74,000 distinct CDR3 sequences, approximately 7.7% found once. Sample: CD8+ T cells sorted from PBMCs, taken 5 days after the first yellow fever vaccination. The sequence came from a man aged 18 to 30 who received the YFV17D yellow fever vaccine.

The CDR3: CASSFEGFYGYTF. The CDR3, as DNA: TGTGCCAGCAGTTTCGAGGGGTTCTATGGCTACACCTTC. The chain couples TRBV12-3 or TRBV12-4 to TRBJ1-2; tentatively, D is TRBD1 (5 bases). Deletions cut 3 bases from V and 4 bases from J, with 9 bases between. The length of the CDR3 is 13 residues.